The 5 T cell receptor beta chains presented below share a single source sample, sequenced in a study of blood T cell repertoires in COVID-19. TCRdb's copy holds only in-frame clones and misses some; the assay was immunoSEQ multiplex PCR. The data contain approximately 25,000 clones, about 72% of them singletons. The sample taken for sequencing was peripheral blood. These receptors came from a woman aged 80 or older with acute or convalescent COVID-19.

The CDR3 DNA sequence: TGTGCCAGCAGCTTAGTTAGCCAACGGTGGAACACTGAAGCTTTCTTT. Its translation: CASSLVSQRWNTEAFF. The V call is TRBV13, the J call TRBJ1-1; D remains unclear. The CDR3 runs to 16 residues. Trimming pared 1 base from V and 1 base from J, leaving 13 bases between. Germline V gene lookup returns CDR1 PRHDT and CDR2 FYEKMQ (reference sequence).

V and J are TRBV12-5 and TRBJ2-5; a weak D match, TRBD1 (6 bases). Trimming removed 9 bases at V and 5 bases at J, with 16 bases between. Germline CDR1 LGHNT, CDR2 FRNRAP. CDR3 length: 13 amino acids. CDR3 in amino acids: CASMGAGVETQYF. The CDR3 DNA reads TGTGCTAGCATGGGGGCCGGAGTGGAGACCCAGTACTTC.

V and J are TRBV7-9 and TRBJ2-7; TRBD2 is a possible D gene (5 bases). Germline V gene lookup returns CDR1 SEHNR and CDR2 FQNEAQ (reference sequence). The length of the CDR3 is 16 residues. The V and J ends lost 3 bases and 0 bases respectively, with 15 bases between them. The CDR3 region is CASSFGLTGYSYEQYF. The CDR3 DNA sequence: TGTGCCAGCAGCTTCGGACTTACCGGTTACTCCTACGAGCAGTACTTC. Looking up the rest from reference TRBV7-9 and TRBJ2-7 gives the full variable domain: DTGVSQNPRHKITKRGQNVTFRCDPISEHNRLYWYRQTLGQGPEFLTYFQNEAQLEKSRLLSDRFSAERPKGSFSTLEIQRTEQGDSAMYLCASSFGLTGYSYEQYFGPGTRLTVT.

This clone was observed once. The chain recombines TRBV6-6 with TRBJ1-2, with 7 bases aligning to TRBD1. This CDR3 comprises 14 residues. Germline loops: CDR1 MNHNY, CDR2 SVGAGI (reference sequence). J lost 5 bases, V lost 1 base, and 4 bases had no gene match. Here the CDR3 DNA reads TGTGCCAGCAGTTACTACGGGACAGCATATGGCTACACCTTC. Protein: CASSYYGTAYGYTF.

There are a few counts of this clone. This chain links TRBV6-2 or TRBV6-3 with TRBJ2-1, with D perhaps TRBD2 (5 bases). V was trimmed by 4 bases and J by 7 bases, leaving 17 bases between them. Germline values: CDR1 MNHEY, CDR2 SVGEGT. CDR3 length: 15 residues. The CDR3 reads CASSLFSPSGNEQFF. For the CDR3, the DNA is TGTGCCAGCAGTTTGTTTTCCCCGTCGGGGAATGAGCAGTTCTTC.